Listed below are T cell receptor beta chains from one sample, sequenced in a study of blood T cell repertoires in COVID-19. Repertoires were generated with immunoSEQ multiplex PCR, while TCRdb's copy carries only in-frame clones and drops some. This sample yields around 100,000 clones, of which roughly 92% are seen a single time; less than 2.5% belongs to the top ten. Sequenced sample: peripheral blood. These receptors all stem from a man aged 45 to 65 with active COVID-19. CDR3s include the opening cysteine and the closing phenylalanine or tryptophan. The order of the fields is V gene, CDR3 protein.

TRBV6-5	CASSRVDIQPYGYTF
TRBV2	CASSVGTGNTEAFF
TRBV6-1	CASSEVTSRYGYTF
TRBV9	CASSGGTGPNYGYTF
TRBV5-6	CASGAAEQYF
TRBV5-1	CASSFSGRYYEQYF
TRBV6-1	CASSDRGYEQYF
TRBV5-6	CASSFSDGMGAFF
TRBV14	CASSLQGAGETQYF
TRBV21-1	CASSKATDRGPEKLFF
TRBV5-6	CASSRVRAEYEAFF
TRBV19	CASTSRGETQYF
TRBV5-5	CASSVSGANTEAFF
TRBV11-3	CASSPPAGGTDTQYF
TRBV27	CASSRMGTGGGNQPQHF